This T cell receptor beta chain is from a study of CD8 T cells and mutated HIV epitopes listed by TCRdb under 2021. In terms of the full investigation: Acutely infected subjects were chosen according to which epitope form their transmitted founder virus carried and according to their ELISpot responses. Single-cell TCR alpha/beta chains were sequenced from CD8+ T cells specific for the non-adapted (NAE) and adapted (AE) forms of four HIV Nef epitopes. The epitopes were TL10, KY11, RF10 and TY8. Not every subject was tested for the same epitope, and only RF10 was examined in both acute and chronic HIV infection. The cohort comprised 6 to 8 chronically and four acutely HIV-infected subjects. Only a subset of the approximately 150 screened subjects met the criteria for sorting epitope-specific T cells.

Broad study findings and their caveats: Dual tetramer+ cells showed higher clonality in chronic than acute subjects (mean difference 0.31), but the study lacked power to detect a significant difference. Only cells that had both an alpha and a beta chain were included, and some wells contained multiple alpha and beta chain CDR3s. Single-reactive CD8+ T cells were seen only in acutely infected subjects, suggesting possible clonal selection between acute and chronic infection. The small number of subjects and their diverse clinical presentations were acknowledged as the main limitations.

Points on this clonotype: Base quality data are lacking; no much larger clone is found one base away.

Sample time point, as interpreted from the label and publication: sampled during acute HIV-1 infection (about 23-92 days post infection). Peripheral blood mononuclear cells were isolated from leukapheresis or whole blood by Ficoll density gradient separation and then cryopreserved. Without any stimulation, thawed PBMCs were stained with HLA class I tetramers loaded with either the NAE or the AE epitope to identify resting antigen-specific CD8+ T cells. Single CD8+ T cells were sorted on a BD FACS Aria III into 96-well plates containing lysis buffer. Library construction relied on single-cell sequencing. Single-cell cDNA was generated with a method adapted from Smart-seq2 and MARS-Seq, using oligo-dT primers with well-specific UMIs and KAPA HiFi first-round PCR. Pooled first-round products underwent nested PCR with template-switch oligo forward primers and barcoded reverse primers specific to the TCR alpha and beta chains. Products were purified with AMPure XP, were indexed with TruSeq adapters, and were quantified with the KAPA Universal qPCR Library Quantification Kit. An Illumina MiSeq with 2x300 bp paired-end chemistry was used to sequence the TCR libraries. On the authors' methods: Quality-filtered reads were demultiplexed to wells, mapped to the TCRA and TCRB loci, assigned to clonotypes with MiXCR, and analysed in VGAS. A modified version of the VDJfasta platform was used to deconvolute the TCR data. Large-scale cross-plate contamination was ruled out by analysing CDR3 overlap between plates. Clonality was calculated as one minus the ratio of unique productive CDR3s to total productive CDR3s. In TCRdb, the public reads were trimmed at Q25 with fastp and aligned with MiXCR, with productive beta chains retained. Each entry merges the rows of one CDR3 protein and shows their most common DNA and genes. The V and J calls reflect TCRdb's pipeline rather than the authors' work. In all, the sample holds several hundred distinct CDR3 sequences, and approximately 51% of those were seen once. The ten largest account for under 65% of the sample.

From the germline V gene (reference sequence), CDR1 is LNHDA and CDR2 is SQIVND. Counted from cysteine to phenylalanine, this CDR3 has 17 amino acids. Only CDR3 DNA is held: 51 bases, read in frame from base 1. The germline V end is reduced by 6 bases and the J end by 2 bases; junction bases left unmatched: 16. The source material was CD8+ T cells sorted from blood by dual tetramer staining, sampled during acute HIV infection. This specimen's cell subset or site label, interpreted: cells binding both NAE and AE RF10 tetramers (cross-reactive), unstimulated. The clonotype comes from a man younger than 45 with HIV-1 infection. The rearranged chain carries TRBV19 and TRBJ2-7; 7 bases in the junction line up with TRBD2. In nucleotide form, the sequence is TGTGCCAGTAGGGTGGTAGCGGGCAGCGCGAACACCTACGAGCAGTACTTC. Its amino acids are CASRVVAGSANTYEQYF.